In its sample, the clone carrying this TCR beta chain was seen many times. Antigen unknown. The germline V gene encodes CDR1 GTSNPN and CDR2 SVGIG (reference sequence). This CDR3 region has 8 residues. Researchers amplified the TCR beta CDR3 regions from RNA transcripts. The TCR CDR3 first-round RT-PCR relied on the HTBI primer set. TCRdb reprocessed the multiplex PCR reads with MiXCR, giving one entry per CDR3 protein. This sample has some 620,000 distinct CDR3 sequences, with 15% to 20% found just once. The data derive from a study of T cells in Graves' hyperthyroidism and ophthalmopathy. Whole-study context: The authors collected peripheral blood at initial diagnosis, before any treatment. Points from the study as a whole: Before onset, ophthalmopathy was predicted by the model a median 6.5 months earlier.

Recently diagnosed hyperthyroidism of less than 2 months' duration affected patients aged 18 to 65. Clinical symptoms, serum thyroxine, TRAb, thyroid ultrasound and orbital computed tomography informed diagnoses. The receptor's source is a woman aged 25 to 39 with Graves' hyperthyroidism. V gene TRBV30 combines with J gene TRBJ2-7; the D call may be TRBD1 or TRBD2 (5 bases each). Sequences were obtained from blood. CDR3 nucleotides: TGTGCTCCTGGGGGGCAGTACTTC. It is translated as CAPGGQYF.